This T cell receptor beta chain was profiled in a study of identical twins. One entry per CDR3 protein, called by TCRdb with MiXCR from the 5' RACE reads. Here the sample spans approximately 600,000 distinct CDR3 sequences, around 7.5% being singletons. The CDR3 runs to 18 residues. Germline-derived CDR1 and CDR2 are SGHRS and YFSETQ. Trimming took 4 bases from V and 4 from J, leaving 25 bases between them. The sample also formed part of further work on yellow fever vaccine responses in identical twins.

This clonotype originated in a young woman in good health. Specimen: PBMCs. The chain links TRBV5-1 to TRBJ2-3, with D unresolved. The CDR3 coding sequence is TGCGCCAGCAGCCCCCCACTAAAGTTAAGTGGAGCAGCAGATACGCAGTATTTT. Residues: CASSPPLKLSGAADTQYF.